Included here is one T cell receptor beta chain sequence, with context. Its specificity is not known. This record comes from a study of vaccination effects on CD4 cells after COVID-19. Per the germline V gene, CDR1 is GTSNPN and CDR2 is SVGIG (reference sequence). The V end was cut by 5 bases, the J end by 1 base, with 12 bases between. This CDR3 spans 14 amino acids. Method: immunoSEQ multiplex PCR; TCRdb's copy keeps in-frame clones and lacks some. The sample consists of approximately 54,000 clones, around 75% of them appearing once. Antigen-specific CD4+ T cells expanded by the ViraFEST assay with viral peptide pools were then sequenced. The authors isolated CD4+ T cells after roughly 10 days of culture.

Specimen: CD4+ T cells from PBMCs cultured with HCoV-229E spike peptides, collected before COVID-19 vaccination. The chain carries TRBV30 and TRBJ1-5, with D possibly being TRBD1 (5 bases). The sequence derives from a human donor who received a COVID-19 vaccine. CDR3 amino acids: CAWAREESNQPQHF. CDR3 nucleotide sequence: TGTGCCTGGGCCAGGGAGGAAAGCAATCAGCCCCAGCATTTT.